This TCR beta chain was identified in a study of T cell responses to AZD1222 COVID-19 vaccine. Repertoires were generated with immunoSEQ multiplex PCR, while TCRdb's copy carries only in-frame clones and drops some. This sample has some 110,000 clones; roughly 88% occur once, and the top ten carry roughly 3.8%. CDR1 is SGHAT and CDR2 is FQNNGV in the germline V gene. J gave up 4 bases and V 6 bases, and 9 bases lay outside the gene matches. This CDR3 is built from 15 residues. The material sequenced was peripheral blood, taken on day 0 of MenACWY control vaccination. This receptor was taken from an adult in good health. The gene calls are TRBV11-2 and TRBJ2-3; 8 bases fit TRBD2. As DNA, the CDR3 is TGTGCCAGCAGTCGGGGGGGCCTTGAGTCAGATACGCAGTATTTT. It codes for CASSRGGLESDTQYF.